A single sample is the source of the 29 T cell receptor beta chains below, sequenced in a study of blood T cell repertoires in COVID-19. Clones were read by immunoSEQ multiplex PCR, and TCRdb kept only the in-frame ones, dropping some. The sample yields approximately 150,000 clones, about 83% seen once. Source material: peripheral blood. The receptors here all came from a human donor in a cohort sampled during active COVID-19.

In nucleotides, the CDR3 is TGTGCCAGCGAGGTGGGGGGAGGTGGAACTGAAGCTTTCTTT. Protein product: CASEVGGGGTEAFF. The chain recombines TRBV19 with TRBJ1-1; D might be TRBD1 (5 bases). Deletions cut 9 bases from V and 5 bases from J, with 19 bases between. Germline V CDR1 and CDR2: LNHDA, SQIVND (reference sequence). This CDR3 is 14 amino acids long.

The V and J genes are TRBV18 and TRBJ1-4; 9 nucleotides match TRBD1. The V gene's germline CDR1 is KGHSH and CDR2 LQKENI. The CDR3 covers 16 residues. V dropped 4 bases and J dropped 5; count of bases not matched to a gene: 8. The CDR3 here is CASSLLTGGRNEKLFF. For the CDR3, the DNA is TGTGCCAGCTCACTTCTCACAGGGGGCCGCAATGAAAAACTGTTTTTT. Complete variable domain (other parts from reference TRBV18 and TRBJ1-4): NAGVMQNPRHLVRRRGQEARLRCSPMKGHSHVYWYRQLPEEGLKFMVYLQKENIIDESGMPKERFSAEFPKEGPSILRIQQVVRGDSAAYFCASSLLTGGRNEKLFFGSGTQLSVL.

V gene TRBV5-8 combines with J gene TRBJ1-3; D is uncertain. CDR1 and CDR2 from the germline V gene are SGHTS and YDEGEE. There are 15 residues in the CDR3. The V gene lost 6 bases and the J gene lost 0 bases, with 13 bases spanning the gap. CDR3 in amino acids: CASKIRHFSGNTIYF. In DNA, the CDR3 is TGTGCCAGCAAAATTCGACACTTCTCTGGAAACACCATATATTTT. Using reference TRBV5-8 and TRBJ1-3 for the parts outside the CDR3, the full variable domain is EAGVTQSPTHLIKTRGQQATLRCSPISGHTSVYWYQQALGLGLQFLLWYDEGEERNRGNFPPRFSGRQFPNYSSELNVNALELEDSALYLCASKIRHFSGNTIYFGEGSWLTVV.

The gene calls are TRBV30 and TRBJ2-6, with a tentative D call TRBD1 (6 bases). There are 20 residues in the CDR3. CDR1 and CDR2 from the germline V gene are GTSNPN and SVGIG (reference sequence). The V and J ends lost 0 bases and 0 bases respectively, with 21 bases between them. Written as DNA, the CDR3 is TGTGCCTGGAGTGTAAGGGGGTTAGGGTTACCCATCTCTGGGGCCAACGTCCTGACTTTC. Protein: CAWSVRGLGLPISGANVLTF.

The chain is built from TRBV6-5 and TRBJ1-2, with D possibly matching TRBD1 (6 bases). In germline, CDR1 is MNHEY, CDR2 SVGAGI. Trimming took off 6 bases at V and 5 bases at J, with 13 bases between the two ends. This CDR3 contains 13 residues. Written as DNA, the CDR3 is TGTGCCAGCAGAAGGACAGAGAGATATGGCTACACCTTC. This codes for CASRRTERYGYTF.

V usage is TRBV28 and J usage is TRBJ2-7; D perhaps matches TRBD1 (5 bases). CDR1 and CDR2 (germline): MDHEN, SYDVKM. The CDR3 consists of 14 residues. Trimming stripped 2 bases from V and 0 bases from J, with 8 bases between. The chain's CDR3 is CASSLIGDSYEQYF. The CDR3 DNA reads as TGTGCCAGCAGTTTAATAGGGGACTCCTACGAGCAGTACTTC.

This rearrangement joins TRBV11-2 to TRBJ2-1; 10 bases are a match to TRBD2. CDR3 size: 15 residues. Germline assignment: CDR1 SGHAT and CDR2 FQNNGV. Unmatched junction bases numbered 5, after V lost 5 bases and J lost 4 bases. The CDR3 spells CASSVSGRVYNEQFF. The CDR3 DNA reads TGTGCCAGCAGCGTAAGCGGGAGGGTGTACAATGAGCAGTTCTTC. Using reference TRBV11-2 and TRBJ2-1 for the parts outside the CDR3, the full variable domain is EAGVAQSPRYKIIEKRQSVAFWCNPISGHATLYWYQQILGQGPKLLIQFQNNGVVDDSQLPKDRFSAERLKGVDSTLKIQPAKLEDSAVYLCASSVSGRVYNEQFFGPGTRLTVL.

The J gene is TRBJ1-1, the V gene TRBV7-3; possibly TRBD1 for D (6 bases). Germline V gene sequence: CDR1 SGHTA, CDR2 FQGTGA. The V and J ends lost 6 bases and 2 bases respectively, with 16 bases between them. There are 15 residues in the CDR3. CDR3 region: CASRILDRNNTEAFF. The DNA for the CDR3 is TGTGCCAGCAGGATTCTGGACAGAAATAACACTGAAGCTTTCTTT.

The J gene is TRBJ1-1, the V gene TRBV19; D uncertain. V lost 3 bases to trimming and J lost 0 bases, with 5 bases between them. The CDR3 is 13 amino acids. Germline CDR1 reads LNHDA; CDR2 reads SQIVND (reference sequence). CDR3 residues: CASSMYMNTEAFF. CDR3 in DNA: TGTGCCAGTAGTATGTACATGAACACTGAAGCTTTCTTT.

The chain combines TRBV29-1 with TRBJ1-1; D is unresolved. Trimming took off 6 bases at V and 5 bases at J, with 13 bases between the two ends. Looked up from germline, CDR1 is SQVTM and CDR2 is ANQGSEA. The CDR3 covers 12 residues. Here the CDR3 DNA reads TGCAGCGTCGCTAGCACCGGAACTGAAGCTTTCTTT. The encoded protein is CSVASTGTEAFF.

This clone showed up just once. The chain recombines TRBV5-1 with TRBJ1-6, with no clear D. The CDR3 covers 15 residues. From germline, CDR1 is SGHRS and CDR2 YFSETQ. V dropped 0 bases and J dropped 0 bases, with 4 bases sitting between them. In DNA form, the CDR3 reads TGCGCCAGCAGCTTGGGGAGCTCCTATAATTCACCCCTCCACTTT. This encodes CASSLGSSYNSPLHF.

The rearrangement uses TRBV9 and TRBJ2-1; 9 nucleotides agree with TRBD1. The V gene end was trimmed by 2 bases and the J gene end by 7 bases; junction bases not matched to a gene: 10. The CDR3 has 16 amino acids. CDR1 and CDR2 (germline): SGDLS, YYNGEE. The CDR3 region has the DNA TGTGCCAGCAGCGTCAGAACAGGGGGCGTAAGTAATGAGCAGTTCTTC. Its protein is CASSVRTGGVSNEQFF.

The genes are TRBV5-1 and TRBJ2-1; TRBD2 matches 7 bases. Per germline, CDR1 SGHRS and CDR2 YFSETQ. J lost 0 bases, V lost 0 bases, and 6 bases had no gene match. CDR3 length: 17 amino acids. CDR3 sequence: CASSLAGGRSSYNEQFF. CDR3 DNA sequence: TGCGCCAGCAGCTTGGCGGGGGGACGGAGCTCCTACAATGAGCAGTTCTTC.

V gene TRBV5-8 combines with J gene TRBJ1-1; tentative D call: TRBD1 (5 bases). This CDR3 has 14 residues. Germline CDR1 and CDR2: SGHTS and YDEGEE. The V end was cut by 0 bases, the J end by 5 bases, with 11 bases between. The DNA for the CDR3 is TGTGCCAGCAGCTTGGGGGGGGAGGGGACTGAAGCTTTCTTT. Translation gives CASSLGGEGTEAFF. The full variable domain, with the rest looked up from reference TRBV5-8 and TRBJ1-1, is EAGVTQSPTHLIKTRGQQATLRCSPISGHTSVYWYQQALGLGLQFLLWYDEGEERNRGNFPPRFSGRQFPNYSSELNVNALELEDSALYLCASSLGGEGTEAFFGQGTRLTVV.

V is TRBV5-6 and J is TRBJ2-7, with TRBD2 matching over 13 bases. The V gene's germline CDR1 is SGHDT and CDR2 YYEEEE. CDR3 size: 17 residues. The J segment lost 4 bases and the V segment lost 4 bases, leaving 11 bases of the junction unmatched. As DNA, the CDR3 is TGTGCCAGCAGCCCCCCCGCGGGACTAGCGGGACTGTACGAGCAGTACTTC. Protein sequence: CASSPPAGLAGLYEQYF.

The chain recombines TRBV19 with TRBJ1-2; no definite D call. Per the germline V gene, CDR1 is LNHDA and CDR2 is SQIVND (reference sequence). This CDR3 spans 11 amino acids. Trimming cost V 8 bases and J 5 bases, with 9 bases left between them. CDR3 loop: CASGQAYGYTF. The CDR3 DNA sequence: TGTGCCAGTGGGCAGGCATATGGCTACACCTTC.

The J gene is TRBJ1-6, the V gene TRBV4-3, with 7 nucleotides matching TRBD1. CDR3 length: 16 residues. From germline, CDR1 is LGHNA and CDR2 YSLEER. V was pared by 1 base and J by 5 bases, with 5 bases of the junction left unmatched. CDR3 region: CASSQGQGSNNSPLHF. CDR3 coding DNA: TGCGCCAGCAGCCAAGGACAGGGCTCAAATAATTCACCCCTCCACTTT.

The gene calls are TRBV6-6 and TRBJ1-5; 7 bases match TRBD1. Trimming took 0 bases from V and 0 from J; bases not matched to a gene: 2. The CDR3 runs 16 residues. Germline lookup yields CDR1 MNHNY and CDR2 SVGAGI (reference sequence). CDR3 coding DNA: TGTGCCAGCAGTTACTCGGGACAGTATAGCAATCAGCCCCAGCATTTT. Its translation is CASSYSGQYSNQPQHF.

The chain uses TRBV6-5 and TRBJ1-5, with D possibly matching TRBD1 (6 bases). Trimming removed 6 bases at V and 4 bases at J, with 10 bases between. The CDR3 runs 13 residues. The V gene's germline CDR1 is MNHEY and CDR2 SVGAGI. DNA for the CDR3: TGTGCCAGCAGCCAGGGGAGTAATCAGCCCCAGCATTTT. This gives the protein CASSQGSNQPQHF.

The V and J genes are TRBV27 and TRBJ1-6; weak D call: TRBD1 (6 bases). Trimming cost V 6 bases and J 0 bases, with 24 bases left between them. This CDR3 is built from 20 residues. CDR1 is MNHEY, CDR2 SMNVEV, per germline (reference sequence). CDR3 DNA sequence: TGTGCCAGCAGCTTTCTCCAGGGACACGGAAGGAGCTCCTATAATTCACCCCTCCACTTT. As protein: CASSFLQGHGRSSYNSPLHF.

The chain links TRBV25-1 to TRBJ2-1; the match to TRBD2 covers 9 bases. V trimming: 7 bases; J trimming: 13 bases; junction bases outside the gene matches: 20. Germline CDR1 and CDR2: MGHDK and SYGVNS. This CDR3 is 16 amino acids long. The CDR3 reads CASMGDRREGRLEQFF. The CDR3 bases are TGTGCCAGCATGGGGGACCGGCGGGAGGGCCGATTGGAACAGTTCTTC. Filled out from reference TRBV25-1 and TRBJ2-1, the complete variable domain reads EADIYQTPRYLVIGTGKKITLECSQTMGHDKMYWYQQDPGMELHLIHYSYGVNSTEKGDLSSESTVSRIRTEHFPLTLESARPSHTSQYLCASMGDRREGRLEQFFGPGTRLTVL.

This clone was observed many times. The chain couples TRBV5-1 to TRBJ2-1, with a weak D call TRBD2 (6 bases). The CDR3 is 12 amino acids. V lost 4 bases to trimming and J lost 7 bases, with 9 bases between them. Germline loops: CDR1 SGHRS, CDR2 YFSETQ. The CDR3, as DNA: TGCGCCAGCAGCCAGACTAGTAATGAGCAGTTCTTC. It codes for CASSQTSNEQFF. The full variable domain, with the rest looked up from reference TRBV5-1 and TRBJ2-1, is KAGVTQTPRYLIKTRGQQVTLSCSPISGHRSVSWYQQTPGQGLQFLFEYFSETQRNKGNFPGRFSGRQFSNSRSEMNVSTLELGDSALYLCASSQTSNEQFFGPGTRLTVL.

The V gene is TRBV4-2, the J gene TRBJ1-2; no reliable D call. CDR1 is LGHNA and CDR2 is YNFKEQ in the germline V gene. The V and J ends lost 0 bases and 4 bases respectively, with 12 bases between them. This CDR3 is built from 15 residues. CDR3 coding DNA: TGTGCCAGCAGCCAAGATCTCGCGGGTGGCTATGGCTACACCTTC. Protein: CASSQDLAGGYGYTF.

V and J are TRBV6-1 and TRBJ2-1, with TRBD2 matching over 10 bases. Germline CDR1 reads MNHNS; CDR2 reads SASEGT. Trimming took 3 bases from V and 1 from J; bases not matched to a gene: 6. CDR3 size: 17 residues. The CDR3 spells CASSDALAGVSYNEQFF. The CDR3 region has the DNA TGTGCCAGCAGTGACGCCCTAGCGGGAGTTTCCTACAATGAGCAGTTCTTC.

The genes are TRBV5-1 and TRBJ2-7; 9 nucleotides align to TRBD2. V dropped 1 base and J dropped 6; count of bases not matched to a gene: 14. This CDR3 has 17 amino acids. Germline CDR1 and CDR2: SGHRS and YFSETQ. The CDR3 coding sequence is TGCGCCAGCAGCTTGAAGCGAGCGGCGGGGGGGCCGGCCGAGCAGTACTTC. The encoded protein is CASSLKRAAGGPAEQYF.

The chain combines TRBV4-1 with TRBJ2-3; TRBD2 matches at 12 bases. V shed 0 bases and J 3 bases; nucleotides not matched to a gene: 7. From germline, CDR1 is MGHRA and CDR2 YSYEKL. The CDR3 covers 18 residues. The CDR3: CASSQEKTSGGRTDTQYF. The DNA for the CDR3 is TGCGCCAGCAGCCAAGAAAAGACTAGCGGGGGAAGGACAGATACGCAGTATTTT.

The J gene is TRBJ1-4, the V gene TRBV28; D is unresolved. Trimming removed 5 bases at V and 7 bases at J, with 20 bases between. In germline, CDR1 is MDHEN, CDR2 SYDVKM. This CDR3 comprises 16 residues. The CDR3: CASSLGRRQRFEKLFF. The DNA of the CDR3 is TGTGCCAGCAGTCTCGGTCGGAGGCAGAGGTTTGAAAAACTGTTTTTT.

The chain combines TRBV29-1 with TRBJ2-2, with 10 bases matching TRBD2. The CDR3 has 13 amino acids. The germline V gene encodes CDR1 SQVTM and CDR2 ANQGSEA. V gave up 5 bases and J gave up 4 bases; unmatched junction bases: 1. The DNA of the CDR3 is TGCAGCGTTCTAGCGGGAGCCACCGGGGAGCTGTTTTTT. The encoded protein is CSVLAGATGELFF.

The chain recombines TRBV19 with TRBJ2-7, with a tentative D call TRBD1 (6 bases). CDR1 and CDR2 (germline): LNHDA, SQIVND (reference sequence). The CDR3 has 15 residues. V lost 1 base to trimming and J lost 7 bases, with 17 bases between them. CDR3 loop: CASSIGPDRDLEQYF. CDR3 DNA: TGTGCCAGTAGTATAGGGCCGGACAGAGATTTGGAGCAGTACTTC.